These 15 T cell receptor beta chains came from one sample sequenced in a study of T cells after yellow fever vaccination. In TCRdb, the 5' RACE reads were re-called with MiXCR into one record per CDR3 protein. The sample includes under 400,000 distinct CDR3 sequences, around a tenth seen only once; the top ten take 18%. Sequences were derived from PBMCs, sampled on the day of the first yellow fever vaccination. The source is a young man who received the YFV17D yellow fever vaccine.

J is TRBJ2-5 and V is TRBV6-5; no clear D. The CDR3 totals 13 residues. V was trimmed by 2 bases and J by 4 bases, leaving 8 bases between them. Per germline, CDR1 MNHEY and CDR2 SVGAGI. The chain's CDR3 is CASSYNTGETQYF. The CDR3 DNA sequence: TGTGCCAGCAGTTACAACACCGGAGAGACCCAGTACTTC.

This chain uses TRBV20-1 with TRBJ2-3; 11 bases line up with TRBD2. The germline V gene has CDR1 DFQATT and CDR2 SNEGSKA (reference sequence). The CDR3 runs 15 residues. Unmatched junction bases numbered 5, after V lost 3 bases and J lost 3 bases. The CDR3 here is CSARIAGGATDTQYF. CDR3 coding DNA: TGCAGTGCTAGGATAGCGGGGGGGGCGACAGATACGCAGTATTTT.

This clonotype was observed a few times. The V gene is TRBV24-1, the J gene TRBJ2-1, with 7 positions matching TRBD2. Germline assignment: CDR1 KGHDR and CDR2 SFDVKD. Trimming at V came to 2 bases and at J to 15 bases, leaving 6 bases not matched to a gene. There are 12 residues in the CDR3. The CDR3: CATSDYGLVRFF. Written as DNA, the CDR3 is TGTGCCACCAGTGATTACGGACTAGTTCGGTTCTTC.

This clonotype was detected only a few times. CDR3 region: CSARRDANQPQHF. The CDR3 DNA sequence: TGCAGTGCCAGGAGGGACGCAAATCAGCCCCAGCATTTT. The J gene is TRBJ1-5, the V gene TRBV20-1; possible D gene TRBD1, 5 bases. Germline V gene lookup returns CDR1 DFQATT and CDR2 SNEGSKA (reference sequence). The length of the CDR3 is 13 residues. Trimming removed 6 bases from V and 4 bases from J, with 13 bases in between.

The J gene is TRBJ2-3, the V gene TRBV12-2; the table calls TRBD2, which could not be checked here. TRBV12-2 is labeled a pseudogene. This CDR3 contains 17 residues. CDR3 sequence reads: CASRLATSGGGTDTQYF. DNA of the CDR3: TGTGCAAGTCGCTTAGCTACTAGCGGGGGAGGCACAGATACGCAGTATTTT.

This clonotype has just one count. The rearrangement links TRBV6-2 or TRBV6-3 to TRBJ2-1, with D tentatively TRBD1 (6 bases). Germline CDR1 is MNHEY and CDR2 is SVGEGT. Trimming left V 3 bases short and J 4 bases short, with 22 bases between. The CDR3 loop spans 18 amino acids. The CDR3 DNA is TGTGCCAGCAGTTATTTATGGGTGGGGCAGGGGAATTACAATGAGCAGTTCTTC. As protein: CASSYLWVGQGNYNEQFF.

Many counts were recorded for this clonotype. The genes are TRBV7-9 and TRBJ1-4; no definite D call. Trimming shortened V by 3 bases and J by 0 bases, and 5 bases separated the two germline ends. Looked up from germline, CDR1 is SEHNR and CDR2 is FQNEAQ (reference sequence). The CDR3 sequence is 14 residues long. The CDR3 loop reads CASSFQATNEKLFF. In DNA form, the CDR3 reads TGTGCCAGCAGCTTCCAGGCAACTAATGAAAAACTGTTTTTT.

Only a few counts were recorded for this clonotype. This sequence joins TRBV11-3 and TRBJ2-1, with a possible D match to TRBD1 (5 bases). Germline loops: CDR1 SGHNT, CDR2 YENEEA. CDR3 length equals 13 residues. The V gene lost 5 bases and the J gene lost 9 bases, with 14 bases spanning the gap. DNA of the CDR3: TGTGCCAGCAGCCGAGCCAGGGAAAGTGAGCAGTTCTTC. This encodes CASSRARESEQFF.

This clonotype occurred a few times. The chain recombines TRBV19 with TRBJ2-7, with D maybe TRBD2 (6 bases). In germline, CDR1 is LNHDA, CDR2 SQIVND (reference sequence). There are 12 residues in the CDR3. V was pared by 7 bases and J by 9 bases, with 16 bases between. CDR3 sequence: CASTGQEGRQYF. Written as DNA, the CDR3 is TGTGCCAGTACGGGGCAGGAGGGGCGGCAGTACTTC.

This clonotype was counted only a few times. V is TRBV6-5 and J is TRBJ2-7; D unclear. The CDR3 is made up of 14 amino acids. Trimming shortened V by 5 bases and J by 0 bases, and 11 bases separated the two germline ends. CDR1 is MNHEY, CDR2 SVGAGI, per germline. The CDR3 DNA sequence: TGTGCCAGCAGTACTAACTTGGGCTCCTACGAGCAGTACGTC. The encoded protein is CASSTNLGSYEQYV.

The genes are TRBV28 and TRBJ2-2; D not certain. Trimming stripped 5 bases from V and 6 bases from J, with 16 bases between. This CDR3 region has 15 residues. Germline CDR1 reads MDHEN; CDR2 reads SYDVKM. Here the CDR3 DNA reads TGTGCCAGCAGTGCCTTATTTCCGGGCGCCGGGGAGCTGTTTTTT. Translating it yields CASSALFPGAGELFF.

This clonotype showed up many times. The chain has TRBV4-2 and TRBJ2-2; 11 bases align to TRBD2. The CDR3 is 16 amino acids. V was clipped by 4 bases and J by 5 bases; unmatched bases: 6. CDR1 is LGHNA, CDR2 YNFKEQ, per germline. CDR3: CASSPSGGPGTGELFF. As DNA, the CDR3 is TGTGCCAGCAGCCCTAGCGGGGGGCCAGGGACCGGGGAGCTGTTTTTT.

This clonotype was seen once. The chain employs TRBV11-2 and TRBJ2-3; 12 bases align to TRBD2. Looked up from germline, CDR1 is SGHAT and CDR2 is FQNNGV. This CDR3 has 17 residues. V was pared by 5 bases and J by 5 bases, with 11 bases of the junction left unmatched. The CDR3 spells CASSKTPTSGGLDTQYF. Here the CDR3 DNA reads TGTGCCAGCAGCAAAACCCCGACTAGCGGGGGCTTAGATACGCAGTATTTT.

This clonotype turned up a few times. The genes are TRBV7-8 and TRBJ2-1; 11 nucleotides align to TRBD2. V gave up 6 bases and J gave up 5 bases; unmatched junction bases: 0. The CDR3 consists of 13 residues. CDR1 and CDR2 from the germline V gene are SGHVS and FQNEAQ. The CDR3 coding sequence is TGTGCCAGCAGGACTAGCGGGAACAATGAGCAGTTCTTC. Encoded protein: CASRTSGNNEQFF.

The CDR3 nucleotides read TGCGCCAGCAGCTTATCAGACAGGGGAGCCTCCTACAATGAGCAGTTCTTC. Translated: CASSLSDRGASYNEQFF. The rearrangement uses TRBV5-1 and TRBJ2-1, with 8 bases identical to TRBD1. Germline V lookup: CDR1 SGHRS, CDR2 YFSETQ. The ends lost 2 bases at V and 0 bases at J; junction bases unmatched: 7. There are 17 residues in the CDR3.